This T cell receptor beta chain is drawn from a study of OX40 agonist ivuxolimab in advanced cancers. Looking at the study overall: The patients got ivuxolimab, which is an agonistic anti-OX40 (CD134) antibody. Three patients, one with hepatocellular carcinoma and two with cutaneous melanoma, responded partially. Findings and limits, study-wide: Researchers did not establish what antigens the expanded peripheral T cells target.

CDR3 length: 16 residues. V lost 0 bases and J lost 1; bases outside the gene matches: 4. Germline V gene data show CDR1 as GTSNPN and CDR2 as SVGIG (reference sequence). Method: immunoSEQ multiplex PCR; TCRdb's copy keeps in-frame clones and lacks some. The table includes tens of thousands of clones, roughly nine tenths detected once. For this clone: Its antigen remains unidentified.

Sample: CD4+ or CD8+ T cells sorted from blood, taken in a trial of the OX40 agonist ivuxolimab. This chain uses TRBV30 with TRBJ2-2; 8 bases align to TRBD2. This clonotype originated in an adult with an advanced solid tumor such as melanoma, head and neck, liver or kidney cancer. CDR3 in DNA: TGTGCCTGGAGTGTAGGGACTAGAAGGAACACCGGGGAGCTGTTTTTT. Its protein product is CAWSVGTRRNTGELFF.